Listed here are 5 T cell receptor beta chains from one sample, sequenced in a study of metastatic and nonmetastatic thyroid tumors. TCRdb re-called clones via MiXCR from the PCR reads. Seen here are some 60,000 clones, 25% to 35% observed once, and the top ten hold 15%. Patients had received no treatment of any kind before thyroid surgery. The sample comprised blood. The source is a female donor with papillary thyroid cancer or a benign thyroid nodule (not recorded which). Some clones in this sample may be carry-over from other donors' samples.

This clone was detected many times. The chain recombines TRBV5-1 with TRBJ2-2, with D unclear. The CDR3 sequence is 14 residues long. From germline, CDR1 is SGHRS and CDR2 YFSETQ. The V gene lost 3 bases and the J gene lost 7 bases, with 13 bases spanning the gap. CDR3 nucleotides: TGCGCCAGCAGCTCTCCCACCCGCGGCGGGGAGCTGTTTTTT. This sequence encodes CASSSPTRGGELFF.

V usage is TRBV11-2 and J usage is TRBJ2-7; 8 bases line up with TRBD1. The germline CDR1 and CDR2 sequences are SGHAT and FQNNGV. Trimming cost V 4 bases and J 12 bases; bases outside gene matches: 17. The CDR3 is made up of 15 amino acids. The chain's CDR3 is CASSSSRDRPVSWYF. The CDR3 bases are TGTGCCAGCAGCTCCTCGCGGGACAGGCCCGTGAGCTGGTACTTC. The variable domain in full, completed from reference TRBV11-2 and TRBJ2-7, reads EAGVAQSPRYKIIEKRQSVAFWCNPISGHATLYWYQQILGQGPKLLIQFQNNGVVDDSQLPKDRFSAERLKGVDSTLKIQPAKLEDSAVYLCASSSSRDRPVSWYFGPGTRLTVT.

This chain connects TRBV12-3 or TRBV12-4 to TRBJ2-3; TRBD1 is a possible D gene (6 bases). V lost 8 bases and J lost 2, with 14 bases in between. CDR3 length equals 14 residues. CDR3 sequence: CASGQGHHTDTQYF. DNA for the CDR3: TGTGCCAGCGGCCAGGGACATCACACAGATACGCAGTATTTT.

This chain links TRBV20-1 with TRBJ2-7; a possible D gene is TRBD2 (5 bases). Germline V CDR1 and CDR2: DFQATT, SNEGSKA (reference sequence). The length of the CDR3 is 13 residues. V was pared by 2 bases and J by 4 bases, with 12 bases between. For the CDR3, the DNA is TGCAGTGCTAGAAGCCCCCGAGGGTACGAGCAGTACTTC. The encoded protein is CSARSPRGYEQYF.

This clone has more than one count but fewer than ten. The rearrangement joins TRBV12-3 or TRBV12-4 to TRBJ2-1; no definite D call. V was clipped by 6 bases and J by 9 bases, with 9 bases between them. The CDR3 runs to 11 residues. The CDR3 DNA follows: TGTGCCAGCAGCCAGACGGGTGAGCAGTTCTTC. Its translation: CASSQTGEQFF.